This TCR beta chain was observed in a study of OX40 agonist ivuxolimab in advanced cancers. Study observations and caveats: More expanded clones were found, on average, in CD8+ than in CD4+ T cells.

Measured with immunoSEQ multiplex PCR; TCRdb has only the in-frame clones, and not every one. Of about 69,000 clones listed, around four fifths are singletons. Of note for this clone: The antigen is undetermined.

V lost 4 bases to trimming and J lost 5 bases; unmatched junction nucleotides: 3. The germline V gene has CDR1 SGHKS and CDR2 YYEKEE (reference sequence). CDR3 length: 13 residues. This receptor was obtained from an adult with an advanced solid tumor such as melanoma, head and neck, liver or kidney cancer. The chain has TRBV5-5 and TRBJ1-5; 7 bases map to TRBD1. Material: CD4+ or CD8+ T cells sorted from blood, obtained in a trial of the OX40 agonist ivuxolimab. The CDR3 sequence is CASSADRDQPQHF. In DNA, the CDR3 is TGTGCCAGCAGCGCCGACAGGGATCAGCCCCAGCATTTT.